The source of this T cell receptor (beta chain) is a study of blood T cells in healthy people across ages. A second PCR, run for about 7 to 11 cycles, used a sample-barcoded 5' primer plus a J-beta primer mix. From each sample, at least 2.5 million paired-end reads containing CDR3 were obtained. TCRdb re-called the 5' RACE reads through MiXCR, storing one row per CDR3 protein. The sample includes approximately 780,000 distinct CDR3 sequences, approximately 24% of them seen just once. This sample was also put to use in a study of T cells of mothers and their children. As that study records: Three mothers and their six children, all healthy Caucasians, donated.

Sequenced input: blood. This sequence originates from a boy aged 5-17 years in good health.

Written as DNA, the CDR3 is TGCAGCGCTGGGACAAAGGGAGGGTATGGCTACACCTTC. Translating gives CSAGTKGGYGYTF. The rearrangement joins TRBV29-1 to TRBJ1-2; weak D call: TRBD1 (6 bases). The V and J ends lost 7 bases and 5 bases respectively, with 17 bases between them. This CDR3 has 13 residues. Germline V gene sequence: CDR1 SQVTM, CDR2 ANQGSEA.